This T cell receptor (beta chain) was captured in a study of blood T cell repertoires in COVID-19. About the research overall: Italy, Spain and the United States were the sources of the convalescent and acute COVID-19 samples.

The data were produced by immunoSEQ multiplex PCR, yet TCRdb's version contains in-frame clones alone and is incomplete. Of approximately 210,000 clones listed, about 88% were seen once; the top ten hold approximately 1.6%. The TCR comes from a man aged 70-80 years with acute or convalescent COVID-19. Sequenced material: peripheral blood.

CDR3 protein: CASSVRGQEPQHF. DNA of the CDR3: TGTGCCAGCAGTGTGAGGGGGCAGGAGCCCCAGCATTTT. The chain uses TRBV2 and TRBJ1-5; 7 bases are shared with TRBD1. This CDR3 is built from 13 residues. With 4 bases clipped from V and 8 bases from J, the junction kept 5 bases outside the gene matches. CDR1 is SNHLY and CDR2 is FYNNEI in the germline V gene.